One sample yielded the 15 T cell receptor beta chains listed below, sequenced in a study of blood T cell repertoires in COVID-19. Profiling relied on immunoSEQ multiplex PCR, and the TCRdb table lists in-frame clones only, not all of them. The repertoire consists of about 130,000 clones, with more than 70% occurring once and the leading ten covering roughly 1.2%. Sequenced sample: peripheral blood. These receptors originate from a woman aged 80 or older with acute or convalescent COVID-19.

This clone has only a few counts. V is TRBV6-5 and J is TRBJ2-7; 9 bases are shared with TRBD1. This CDR3 is built from 13 residues. V shed 6 bases, J shed 2 bases, and the junction held 2 bases outside the gene matches. Germline-derived CDR1 and CDR2 are MNHEY and SVGAGI. The CDR3 DNA follows: TGTGCCAGCAGCTGGGACAGGGCCTACGAGCAGTACTTC. This encodes CASSWDRAYEQYF.

The chain combines TRBV2 with TRBJ2-1; 12 bases are shared with TRBD2. The ends lost 7 bases at V and 6 bases at J; junction bases unmatched: 7. Per the germline V gene, CDR1 is SNHLY and CDR2 is FYNNEI. This CDR3 is 15 amino acids long. The CDR3 nucleotides read TGTGCCAGCACCCGACTAGCGGGGGCACCCAATGAGCAGTTCTTC. It yields the protein CASTRLAGAPNEQFF.

The chain combines TRBV6-4 with TRBJ1-1, with 8 nucleotides matching TRBD1. Unmatched junction bases numbered 7, after V lost 5 bases and J lost 2 bases. CDR3 size: 15 residues. Germline CDR1 is MRHNA and CDR2 is SNTAGT. CDR3 in amino acids: CASSSPGQANTEAFF. In DNA, the CDR3 is TGTGCCAGCAGTTCTCCGGGACAGGCAAACACTGAAGCTTTCTTT.

J is TRBJ1-5 and V is TRBV12-3 or TRBV12-4; maybe TRBD1 (6 bases). The CDR3 length is 12 residues. The V and J ends lost 7 bases and 10 bases respectively, with 14 bases between them. CDR3 protein: CASTDTGLPQHF. The CDR3 coding sequence is TGTGCCAGCACTGATACAGGGCTTCCCCAGCATTTT.

The CDR3 protein is CASSLGGRISGNTIYF. CDR3 DNA: TGTGCCAGCAGCTTGGGGGGACGGATCTCTGGAAACACCATATATTTT. The chain combines TRBV12-1 with TRBJ1-3. TRBV12-1 is a pseudogene segment. The CDR3 covers 16 residues.

The CDR3 nucleotides are TGTGCCAGCAGTTTTGGGACAAATAATAACTATGGCTACACCTTC. It specifies CASSFGTNNNYGYTF. This rearrangement joins TRBV27 to TRBJ1-2; possibly TRBD1 for D (6 bases). Germline CDR1 reads MNHEY; CDR2 reads SMNVEV (reference sequence). This CDR3 spans 15 amino acids. Trimming removed 3 bases at V and 1 base at J, with 12 bases between.

The chain employs TRBV6-2 or TRBV6-3 and TRBJ2-1, with 9 bases aligning to TRBD2. The germline gives CDR1 MNHEY, CDR2 SVGEGT. The junction had 2 bases not matched to a gene; V was cut back by 4 bases and J by 4 bases. The CDR3 has 14 residues. This CDR3 reads CASSSSGGYNEQFF. The DNA of the CDR3 is TGTGCCAGCAGTTCAAGCGGGGGGTACAATGAGCAGTTCTTC.

The chain joins TRBV6-5 to TRBJ2-7; tentative D call: TRBD1 (8 bases). CDR3 size: 14 residues. The V end lost 7 bases, the J end lost 1 base, and 14 bases lay between the germline ends. From germline, CDR1 is MNHEY and CDR2 SVGAGI. The CDR3 region is CASNEQGGSYEQYF. The CDR3 DNA reads TGTGCCAGCAACGAACAGGGGGGGTCCTACGAGCAGTACTTC.

CDR3 sequence: CASSLRGLAGLYEQYF. The CDR3 region has the DNA TGTGCCAGCAGTCTCCGGGGACTAGCGGGACTCTACGAGCAGTACTTC. The chain recombines TRBV28 with TRBJ2-7; 13 bases agree with TRBD2. Germline CDR1 is MDHEN and CDR2 is SYDVKM. The CDR3 totals 16 residues. The J segment lost 3 bases and the V segment lost 5 bases, leaving 7 bases of the junction unmatched.

The CDR3 bases are TGCAGCGTTGCCCCGGGACAGGGCGACCGGAGAGGGGGGACCCAGTACTTC. Protein: CSVAPGQGDRRGGTQYF. V is TRBV29-1 and J is TRBJ2-5, with 9 bases aligning to TRBD1. CDR3 size: 17 residues. From germline, CDR1 is SQVTM and CDR2 ANQGSEA. The J segment lost 7 bases and the V segment lost 4 bases, leaving 19 bases of the junction unmatched. The complete variable domain, with remaining parts taken from reference TRBV29-1 and TRBJ2-5, reads SAVISQKPSRDICQRGTSLTIQCQVDSQVTMMFWYRQQPGQSLTLIATANQGSEATYESGFVIDKFPISRPNLTFSTLTVSNMSPEDSSIYLCSVAPGQGDRRGGTQYFGPGTRLLVL.

V is TRBV5-1 and J is TRBJ2-1; maybe TRBD2 (6 bases). V was clipped by 1 base and J by 0 bases, with 14 bases between them. The V gene's germline CDR1 is SGHRS and CDR2 YFSETQ. The CDR3 spans 17 residues. The CDR3 is CASSLNPAGSSYNEQFF. CDR3 in DNA: TGCGCCAGCAGCTTGAATCCGGCGGGGAGCTCCTACAATGAGCAGTTCTTC.

The rearrangement uses TRBV18 and TRBJ1-1; tentative D call: TRBD1 (5 bases). Deletions cut 6 bases from V and 2 bases from J, with 10 bases between. CDR1 is KGHSH, CDR2 LQKENI, per germline. This CDR3 comprises 13 residues. CDR3 in DNA: TGTGCCAGCTCGACAGCTATCAACACTGAAGCTTTCTTT. Residues: CASSTAINTEAFF.

This clone was seen more than once but under ten times. CDR3 sequence reads: CSAVGGGKETQYF. CDR3 DNA: TGCAGCGCTGTCGGGGGGGGGAAAGAGACCCAGTACTTC. This sequence joins TRBV29-1 and TRBJ2-5; 8 bases are a match to TRBD2. CDR1 is SQVTM and CDR2 is ANQGSEA in the germline V gene. The CDR3 has 13 amino acids. V was pared by 7 bases and J by 3 bases, with 7 bases of the junction left unmatched. The complete variable domain, with remaining parts taken from reference TRBV29-1 and TRBJ2-5, reads SAVISQKPSRDICQRGTSLTIQCQVDSQVTMMFWYRQQPGQSLTLIATANQGSEATYESGFVIDKFPISRPNLTFSTLTVSNMSPEDSSIYLCSAVGGGKETQYFGPGTRLLVL.

This chain connects TRBV3-1 (or the pseudogene TRBV3-2) to TRBJ2-1; 13 bases fit TRBD2. This CDR3 spans 17 amino acids. Germline V gene lookup returns CDR1 LGHDT and CDR2 YNNKEL (reference sequence). J lost 0 bases, V lost 4 bases, and 3 bases had no gene match. CDR3 region: CASSRTSGGSSYNEQFF. In DNA form, the CDR3 reads TGTGCCAGCAGCCGGACTAGCGGGGGTAGCTCCTACAATGAGCAGTTCTTC.

This clone was counted once. J is TRBJ2-2 and V is TRBV12-3 or TRBV12-4; tentatively, D is TRBD2 (5 bases). The V end was cut by 2 bases, the J end by 7 bases, with 8 bases between. The CDR3 spans 13 residues. The CDR3 nucleotides are TGTGCCAGCAGTTTAATTGAGGGCGGGGAGCTGTTTTTT. Protein product: CASSLIEGGELFF.